The 27 T cell receptor beta chains presented below share a single source sample, sequenced in a study of blood T cell repertoires in COVID-19. Method: immunoSEQ multiplex PCR; TCRdb's copy keeps in-frame clones and lacks some. The sample shows hundreds of thousands of clones, nearly 90% of them seen only once. Sequencing used peripheral blood. These receptors all stem from a young man with active or convalescent COVID-19.

The chain joins TRBV14 to TRBJ2-1; D gene ambiguous. This CDR3 has 14 amino acids. With 1 base removed from V and 0 bases from J, the gap between germline ends came to 4 bases. Germline V gene data show CDR1 as SGHDN and CDR2 as FVKESK. The CDR3 bases are TGTGCCAGCAGCCAAGCGAGCTCCTACAATGAGCAGTTCTTC. It yields the protein CASSQASSYNEQFF. The entire variable domain, with the rest obtained from reference TRBV14 and TRBJ2-1, is as follows: EAGVTQFPSHSVIEKGQTVTLRCDPISGHDNLYWYRRVMGKEIKFLLHFVKESKQDESGMPNNRFLAERTGGTYSTLKVQPAELEDSGVYFCASSQASSYNEQFFGPGTRLTVL.

The chain combines TRBV5-1 with TRBJ1-4; D call uncertain. The CDR3 sequence is 15 residues long. Germline CDR1 is SGHRS and CDR2 is YFSETQ. V gave up 0 bases and J gave up 5 bases, with 11 bases separating them. The CDR3 spells CASSLGARRNEKLFF. In nucleotides, the CDR3 is TGCGCCAGCAGCTTGGGAGCGAGAAGGAATGAAAAACTGTTTTTT.

The rearrangement joins TRBV4-3 to TRBJ2-3; D is undetermined. V was pared by 0 bases and J by 6 bases, with 10 bases between. The germline V gene has CDR1 LGHNA and CDR2 YSLEER. CDR3 size: 14 residues. The CDR3 sequence is CASSQDYLKDTQYF. The CDR3 bases are TGCGCCAGCAGCCAAGATTACCTAAAGGATACGCAGTATTTT.

This chain joins TRBV7-8 and TRBJ2-4; D unresolved. V lost 5 bases to trimming and J lost 0 bases, with 14 bases between them. This CDR3 contains 16 residues. Per the germline V gene, CDR1 is SGHVS and CDR2 is FQNEAQ. The CDR3: CASSRILDLAKNIQYF. DNA for the CDR3: TGTGCCAGCAGCCGTATCCTAGATTTAGCCAAAAACATTCAGTACTTC.

The V call is TRBV18, the J call TRBJ2-7; D remains unclear. Per germline, CDR1 KGHSH and CDR2 LQKENI. V lost 3 bases and J 1 base, leaving 7 bases between the germline ends. The CDR3 covers 13 residues. The CDR3 nucleotides are TGTGCCAGCTCACCCTACAGATCCTACGAGCAGTACTTC. It specifies CASSPYRSYEQYF. Together with reference TRBV18 and TRBJ2-7, the CDR3 gives the full variable domain: NAGVMQNPRHLVRRRGQEARLRCSPMKGHSHVYWYRQLPEEGLKFMVYLQKENIIDESGMPKERFSAEFPKEGPSILRIQQVVRGDSAAYFCASSPYRSYEQYFGPGTRLTVT.

This clone was observed once. The chain recombines TRBV11-2 with TRBJ2-1, with a possible D match to TRBD1 (5 bases). Germline values: CDR1 SGHAT, CDR2 FQNNGV. V shed 1 base and J shed 12 bases, with 19 bases lying between them. This CDR3 has 15 amino acids. CDR3 in DNA: TGTGCCAGCAGCTTAGGACGGCACAGGAATCAGCGGCAGTTCTTC. Translating gives CASSLGRHRNQRQFF. Full variable domain (outside the CDR3, taken from reference TRBV11-2 and TRBJ2-1): EAGVAQSPRYKIIEKRQSVAFWCNPISGHATLYWYQQILGQGPKLLIQFQNNGVVDDSQLPKDRFSAERLKGVDSTLKIQPAKLEDSAVYLCASSLGRHRNQRQFFGPGTRLTVL.

The chain has TRBV3-1 (or the pseudogene TRBV3-2) and TRBJ1-6; 12 bases line up with TRBD1. Germline V gene lookup returns CDR1 LGHDT and CDR2 YNNKEL (reference sequence). Unmatched junction bases numbered 10, after V lost 3 bases and J lost 10 bases. The CDR3 extends over 17 amino acids. DNA for the CDR3: TGTGCCAGCAGCCACTTCGGGACAGGGGGCGCAGGGTCACCCCTCCACTTT. Its translation: CASSHFGTGGAGSPLHF.

The rearrangement links TRBV4-3 to TRBJ1-3; D gene unclear. Germline V gene data show CDR1 as LGHNA and CDR2 as YSLEER. Trimming stripped 1 base from V and 0 bases from J, with 4 bases between. This CDR3 contains 14 residues. The chain's CDR3 is CASSQGSSGNTIYF. DNA for the CDR3: TGCGCCAGCAGCCAAGGGAGCTCTGGAAACACCATATATTTT.

V usage is TRBV19 and J usage is TRBJ2-6, with D possibly being TRBD2 (6 bases). The CDR3 has 16 residues. CDR1 LNHDA and CDR2 SQIVND come from the germline V gene (reference sequence). V was clipped by 3 bases and J by 4 bases, with 13 bases between them. The CDR3 reads CASSIRLAGGANVLTF. The CDR3 nucleotides read TGTGCCAGTAGTATTCGACTTGCGGGAGGGGCCAACGTCCTGACTTTC.

The rearrangement joins TRBV12-5 to TRBJ2-5, with 8 positions matching TRBD1. The CDR3 has 13 amino acids. V shed 7 bases, J shed 5 bases, and the junction held 6 bases outside the gene matches. In germline, CDR1 is LGHNT, CDR2 FRNRAP. The CDR3 reads CASVRTGSETQYF. The CDR3, as DNA: TGTGCTAGTGTTCGGACAGGGTCGGAGACCCAGTACTTC.

This clone appeared once. The sample carries other DNA sequences with the same CDR3. The genes are TRBV5-6 and TRBJ2-2, with TRBD2 as a possible D gene (5 bases). This CDR3 contains 14 residues. Trimming removed 4 bases at V and 2 bases at J, with 9 bases between. Germline V gives CDR1 SGHDT, CDR2 YYEEEE. CDR3 nucleotides: TGTGCCAGCAGCACCGGACTCAACACCGGGGAGCTGTTTTTT. Translation: CASSTGLNTGELFF.

This clone was observed once. The chain carries TRBV7-9 and TRBJ2-5; D gene uncertain. Trimming stripped 2 bases from V and 0 bases from J, with 7 bases between. This CDR3 has 14 residues. Looked up from germline, CDR1 is SEHNR and CDR2 is FQNEAQ (reference sequence). This CDR3 is CASSLMGDQETQYF. The DNA of the CDR3 is TGTGCCAGCAGCTTAATGGGCGACCAAGAGACCCAGTACTTC.

This clone was observed a few times. V and J are TRBV27 and TRBJ1-5; no clear D. Germline loops: CDR1 MNHEY, CDR2 SMNVEV (reference sequence). The CDR3 totals 13 residues. The ends were cut back, 2 bases at V and 0 bases at J, with 2 bases in the middle. CDR3 in DNA: TGTGCCAGCAGTTTACATAGCAATCAGCCCCAGCATTTT. Translated: CASSLHSNQPQHF.

This chain uses TRBV25-1 with TRBJ2-2; 10 bases align to TRBD1. V shed 2 bases, J shed 5 bases, and the junction held 2 bases outside the gene matches. The CDR3 runs to 15 residues. CDR1 MGHDK and CDR2 SYGVNS come from the germline V gene. CDR3: CASSEPGQGTGELFF. Here the CDR3 DNA reads TGTGCCAGCAGTGAACCGGGACAGGGGACCGGGGAGCTGTTTTTT.

J is TRBJ2-3 and V is TRBV2; perhaps TRBD2 as D (6 bases). Germline values: CDR1 SNHLY, CDR2 FYNNEI. The CDR3 covers 18 residues. V was pared by 6 bases and J by 0 bases, with 22 bases between. CDR3 in amino acids: CASRAGPIHQTSTDTQYF. DNA of the CDR3: TGTGCCAGCAGGGCGGGGCCCATCCATCAAACTAGCACAGATACGCAGTATTTT.

The gene calls are TRBV9 and TRBJ2-2; 7 bases map to TRBD1. V trimming: 0 bases; J trimming: 5 bases; junction bases outside the gene matches: 13. CDR3 length: 18 residues. Germline V lookup: CDR1 SGDLS, CDR2 YYNGEE. CDR3 loop: CASSVDPSDRESTGELFF. DNA of the CDR3: TGTGCCAGCAGCGTAGACCCTTCCGACAGGGAGTCAACCGGGGAGCTGTTTTTT.

The V gene is TRBV7-2, the J gene TRBJ2-5; 7 bases align to TRBD2. CDR3 length: 15 residues. Germline CDR1 is SGHTA and CDR2 is FQGNSA. V lost 4 bases, J lost 4 bases, and 9 bases stayed unmatched. CDR3 sequence: CASSSPQRGGETQYF. Here the CDR3 DNA reads TGTGCCAGCAGCTCACCTCAGCGGGGAGGAGAGACCCAGTACTTC.

This clone was detected only once. The rearrangement joins TRBV5-1 to TRBJ2-1; D may be TRBD2 (5 bases). Germline V lookup: CDR1 SGHRS, CDR2 YFSETQ. This CDR3 spans 13 amino acids. The ends were cut back, 2 bases at V and 8 bases at J, with 11 bases in the middle. The CDR3 DNA reads as TGCGCCAGCAGCTTACTTAAGGGAGATGAGCAGTTCTTC. This encodes CASSLLKGDEQFF.

The gene calls are TRBV6-2 or TRBV6-3 and TRBJ2-3; 10 nucleotides line up with TRBD2. Trimming cost V 4 bases and J 0 bases; bases outside gene matches: 19. The CDR3 is made up of 21 amino acids. Germline V gene data show CDR1 as MNHEY and CDR2 as SVGEGT. This chain's CDR3 is CASSSQRGGRFPQPSTDTQYF. CDR3 coding DNA: TGTGCCAGCAGTTCCCAGCGGGGGGGCCGATTCCCGCAGCCTAGCACAGATACGCAGTATTTT.

The chain carries TRBV9 and TRBJ2-5; perhaps TRBD1 as D (5 bases). The germline V and J ends were trimmed by 0 bases and 2 bases, with 14 bases remaining between them. This CDR3 has 16 residues. The V gene's germline CDR1 is SGDLS and CDR2 YYNGEE. The CDR3 DNA reads TGTGCCAGCAGCGTAGAGGTCATGGCAGGGCAAGAGACCCAGTACTTC. Encoded protein: CASSVEVMAGQETQYF.

This sequence joins TRBV3-1 (or the pseudogene TRBV3-2) and TRBJ1-2; D uncertain. In germline, CDR1 is LGHDT, CDR2 YNNKEL (reference sequence). V shed 1 base and J shed 4 bases, with 13 bases lying between them. This CDR3 has 15 amino acids. In DNA form, the CDR3 reads TGTGCCAGCAGCCAAGTTACACAACCCCGCTATGGCTACACCTTC. Translation: CASSQVTQPRYGYTF.

The rearrangement links TRBV2 to TRBJ1-1; D is undetermined. V dropped 4 bases and J dropped 0 bases, with 9 bases sitting between them. The length of the CDR3 is 14 residues. Germline CDR1 is SNHLY and CDR2 is FYNNEI. CDR3 loop: CASSGRDLNTEAFF. The CDR3 coding sequence is TGTGCCAGCAGTGGAAGAGACTTGAACACTGAAGCTTTCTTT.

The chain links TRBV20-1 to TRBJ2-1, with 9 bases that match TRBD2. The CDR3 extends over 15 amino acids. V trimming: 3 bases; J trimming: 9 bases; junction bases outside the gene matches: 12. Germline V lookup: CDR1 DFQATT, CDR2 SNEGSKA (reference sequence). The CDR3 DNA sequence: TGCAGTGCTAGTGGAGGCGGGGGGGCAGTCGGTGAGCAGTTCTTC. It codes for CSASGGGGAVGEQFF.

The chain links TRBV5-4 to TRBJ2-3; 8 nucleotides align to TRBD1. The CDR3 runs to 16 residues. J gave up 0 bases and V 7 bases, and 10 bases lay outside the gene matches. The germline CDR1 and CDR2 sequences are SGHNT and YYREEE (reference sequence). DNA for the CDR3: TGTGCCAGCGAAGTAGGACAGGGAACTAGCACAGATACGCAGTATTTT. Residues: CASEVGQGTSTDTQYF.

The chain combines TRBV7-2 with TRBJ2-7; possible D gene TRBD1, 6 bases. The CDR3 sequence is 15 residues long. V was shortened by 1 base and J by 3 bases, with 13 bases between the two germline ends. In germline, CDR1 is SGHTA, CDR2 FQGNSA. The CDR3 region is CASSLGGQGHYEQYF. The CDR3 DNA follows: TGTGCCAGCAGCTTAGGAGGTCAGGGGCACTACGAGCAGTACTTC.

This chain connects TRBV9 to TRBJ1-1, with 7 bases matching TRBD1. Germline trimming cut 4 bases from V and 0 bases from J; bases unmatched to any gene: 6. Germline V gene data show CDR1 as SGDLS and CDR2 as YYNGEE. The CDR3 contains 15 residues. CDR3 DNA: TGTGCCAGCAGCTACCAGGGGGGTCTGAACACTGAAGCTTTCTTT. Its protein product is CASSYQGGLNTEAFF.

The gene calls are TRBV7-2 and TRBJ1-4, with D possibly being TRBD1 (5 bases). Trimming took off 0 bases at V and 4 bases at J, with 12 bases between the two ends. This CDR3 is built from 16 residues. Germline CDR1 is SGHTA and CDR2 is FQGNSA. For the CDR3, the DNA is TGTGCCAGCAGCTTAGCGGCGGGACGGAGTAATGAAAAACTGTTTTTT. It translates to CASSLAAGRSNEKLFF.